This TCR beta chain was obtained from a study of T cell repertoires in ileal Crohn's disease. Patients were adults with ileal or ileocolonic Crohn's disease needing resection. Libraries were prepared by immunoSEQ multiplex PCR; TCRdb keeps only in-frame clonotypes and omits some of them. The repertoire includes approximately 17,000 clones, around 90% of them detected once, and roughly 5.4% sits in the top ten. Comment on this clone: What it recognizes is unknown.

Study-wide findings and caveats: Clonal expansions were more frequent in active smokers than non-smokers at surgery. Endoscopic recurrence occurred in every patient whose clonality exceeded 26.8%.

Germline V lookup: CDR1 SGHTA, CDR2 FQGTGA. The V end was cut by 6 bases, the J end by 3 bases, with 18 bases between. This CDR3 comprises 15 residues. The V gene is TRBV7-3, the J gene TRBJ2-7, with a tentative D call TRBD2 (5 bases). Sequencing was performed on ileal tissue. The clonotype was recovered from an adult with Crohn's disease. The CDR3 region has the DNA TGTGCCAGCAGGCTTAGGCCCGGTCGGGGCTACGAGCAGTACTTC. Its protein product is CASRLRPGRGYEQYF.